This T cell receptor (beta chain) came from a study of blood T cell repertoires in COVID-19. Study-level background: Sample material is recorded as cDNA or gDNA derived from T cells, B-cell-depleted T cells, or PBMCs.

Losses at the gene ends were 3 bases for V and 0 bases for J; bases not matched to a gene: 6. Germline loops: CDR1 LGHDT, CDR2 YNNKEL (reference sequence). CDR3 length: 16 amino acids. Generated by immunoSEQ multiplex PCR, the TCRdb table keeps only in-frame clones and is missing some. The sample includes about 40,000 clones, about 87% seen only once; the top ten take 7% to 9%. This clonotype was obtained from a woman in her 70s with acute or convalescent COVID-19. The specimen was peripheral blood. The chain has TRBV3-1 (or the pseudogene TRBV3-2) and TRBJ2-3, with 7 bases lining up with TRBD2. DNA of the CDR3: TGTGCCAGCAGCCACTCAACCGGGGGGAGCACAGATACGCAGTATTTT. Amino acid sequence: CASSHSTGGSTDTQYF.